The source of this T cell receptor (beta chain) is a study of cytomegalovirus exposure and HLA in healthy donors. Findings and limits, study-wide: TRBV6-2, TRBV6-3 and some other V segments were excluded as indistinguishable.

Germline V gene data show CDR1 as SEHNR and CDR2 as FQNEAQ (reference sequence). The CDR3 runs 14 residues. The V and J ends lost 5 bases and 6 bases, in that order; junction bases with no gene match: 6. Primers included in the PCR were 60 Vbeta and 13 Jbeta primers. Clones were sequenced by immunoSEQ multiplex PCR, and TCRdb holds only the in-frame ones, with some missing. The data hold 100,000 to 120,000 clones, with roughly 80% observed a single time. To note about this clone: What it binds is not known.

This receptor was taken from a woman aged 40 to 49 in good health and CMV-seropositive. The specimen sequenced was PBMCs. This chain uses TRBV7-9 with TRBJ2-3, with 9 bases fitting TRBD1. The CDR3 sequence: CASSAQGAGDTQYF. The CDR3 DNA reads TGTGCCAGCAGCGCACAGGGGGCGGGCGATACGCAGTATTTT. Using reference TRBV7-9 and TRBJ2-3 for the parts outside the CDR3, the full variable domain is DTGVSQNPRHKITKRGQNVTFRCDPISEHNRLYWYRQTLGQGPEFLTYFQNEAQLEKSRLLSDRFSAERPKGSFSTLEIQRTEQGDSAMYLCASSAQGAGDTQYFGPGTRLTVL.